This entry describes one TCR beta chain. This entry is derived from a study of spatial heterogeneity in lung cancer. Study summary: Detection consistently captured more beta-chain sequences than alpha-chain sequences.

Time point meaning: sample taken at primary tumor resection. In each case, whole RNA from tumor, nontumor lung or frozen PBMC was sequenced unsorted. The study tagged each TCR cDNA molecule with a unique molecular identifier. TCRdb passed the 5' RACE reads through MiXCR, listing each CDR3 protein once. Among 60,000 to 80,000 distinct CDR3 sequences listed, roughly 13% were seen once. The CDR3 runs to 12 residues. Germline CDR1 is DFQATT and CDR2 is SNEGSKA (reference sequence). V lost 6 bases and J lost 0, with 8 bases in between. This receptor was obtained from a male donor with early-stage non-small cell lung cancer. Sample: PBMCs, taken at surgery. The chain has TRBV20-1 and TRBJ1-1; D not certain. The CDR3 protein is CSAGGLNTEAFF. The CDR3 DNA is TGCAGTGCCGGAGGGTTGAACACTGAAGCTTTCTTT.